This T cell receptor beta chain was obtained from a study of T cell repertoires in cytomegalovirus infection (dated by TCRdb to between 2018 and 2020). For the wider study: Donor HLA type was relevant to the analysis, as public TCR beta signatures indicated carriage of CMV infection together with the matching HLA type. Study-wide conclusions, independent of this receptor: The ex vivo response was dominated by HLA-C-restricted CMV-specific TCR beta clonotypes, which also provided the single most frequent clonotype in two of eight donors. Carriers of CMV infection plus the relevant HLA type were discriminated by the cumulative frequency of public TCR beta family members in the study cohort and in an independent approximately 360-donor cohort.

From its cysteine to its phenylalanine, the CDR3 spans 14 amino acids. CDR3 DNA is the only sequence kept; it has 42 bases, read in frame from the first base. According to the germline V gene, CDR1 reads MDHEN and CDR2 reads SYDVKM. The listed sequencing device is Illumina HiSeq 1500. TCRdb reworked the public reads: Q25 trimming with fastp, MiXCR clone assembly, productive beta chains retained. For every CDR3 protein sequence, its rows merge into one entry that carries the most common genes and DNA. The table for this sample lists around 94,000 distinct CDR3 sequences; more than 15% of them were counted only once. The ten largest clones take up roughly 8% of the sample. Note on this clonotype: The clone's antigen remains unknown. A read error may produce the germline difference seen at one junction end.

The sequence joins TRBV28 to TRBJ2-7; 7 central bases correspond to TRBD1. The sequencing input was PBMCs. The origin of this receptor is a human donor in good health (CMV status not recorded). Some clones in this sample may be carry-over from other donors' samples. The CDR3 protein: CSSSTTSGGYEQYF. In nucleotides, the sequence is TGTTCCAGCAGCACCACTTCAGGGGGCTACGAGCAGTACTTC.